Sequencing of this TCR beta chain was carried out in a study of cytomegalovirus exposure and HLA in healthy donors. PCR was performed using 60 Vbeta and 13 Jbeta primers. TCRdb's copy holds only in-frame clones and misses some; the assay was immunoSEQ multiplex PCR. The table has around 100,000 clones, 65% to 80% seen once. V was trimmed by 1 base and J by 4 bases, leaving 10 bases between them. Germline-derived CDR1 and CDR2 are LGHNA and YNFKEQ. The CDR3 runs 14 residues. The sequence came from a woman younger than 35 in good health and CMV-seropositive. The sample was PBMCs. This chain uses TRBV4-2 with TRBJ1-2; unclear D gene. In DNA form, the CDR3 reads TGTGCCAGCAGCCAAGGTGGGCCCCTCTATGGCTACACCTTC. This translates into CASSQGGPLYGYTF.